A selection of T cell receptor beta chains follows, all from one sample in a study of blood T cell repertoires in COVID-19. Profiling relied on immunoSEQ multiplex PCR, and the TCRdb table lists in-frame clones only, not all of them. The top ten clones hold roughly 7.3% of a sample with approximately 530,000 clones, about 89% of them seen once. The sample was peripheral blood. All receptors come from a woman aged 50 to 60 with COVID-19, enrolled during active disease. Each CDR3 is given with its conserved first and last residue. D genes are given only for firm matches. Size values are once, few and many counts, or a class for expanded clones, and some rows have none.

TRBV19,TRBJ1-1,-,-,CASSIIQAPRTEAFF,TGTGCCAGTAGTATAATTCAGGCCCCACGGACTGAAGCTTTCTTT
TRBV5-4,TRBJ2-2,-,TRBD1,CASSRQGGPYGELFF,TGTGCCAGCAGCCGACAGGGGGGGCCCTACGGGGAGCTGTTTTTT
TRBV5-1,TRBJ2-1,-,TRBD2,CASSFRLAGGVNEQFF,TGCGCCAGCAGCTTCCGACTAGCGGGGGGTGTCAATGAGCAGTTCTTC
TRBV18,TRBJ2-5,-,TRBD2,CASSPGAGAQETQYF,TGTGCCAGCTCACCGGGAGCGGGGGCCCAAGAGACCCAGTACTTC
TRBV6-6,TRBJ2-2,-,-,CASKLQGNTGELFF,TGTGCCAGCAAATTACAGGGTAACACCGGGGAGCTGTTTTTT
TRBV6-5,TRBJ2-7,-,TRBD1,CASSRTGAEQYF,TGTGCCAGCAGTCGGACAGGGGCCGAGCAGTACTTC
TRBV6-5,TRBJ1-1,few,TRBD1,CASRRGTGNTEAFF,TGTGCCAGCAGACGCGGGACAGGCAACACTGAAGCTTTCTTT
TRBV25-1,TRBJ2-7,-,TRBD1,CASSDLQGAEQYF,TGTGCCAGCAGTGACCTACAGGGGGCCGAGCAGTACTTC
TRBV19,TRBJ2-7,-,-,CASSIEPRREQYF,TGCGCCAGTAGTATAGAGCCGCGCCGGGAGCAGTACTTC
TRBV7-9,TRBJ1-3,-,-,CASSLEGPGNTIYF,TGTGCCAGCAGCTTAGAGGGGCCTGGAAACACCATATATTTT
TRBV5-4,TRBJ1-1,-,TRBD1,CASSLGGQGVNSEAFF,TGTGCCAGCAGCTTGGGAGGACAGGGGGTGAACTCTGAAGCTTTCTTT
TRBV11-3,TRBJ1-1,-,TRBD1,CASSLRTGSTEAFF,TGTGCCAGCAGCTTACGGACAGGGAGCACTGAAGCTTTCTTT
TRBV15,TRBJ2-2,-,-,CATSRDQGYRSGELFF,TGTGCCACCAGCAGAGATCAGGGGTATCGAAGCGGGGAGCTGTTTTTT
TRBV10-1,TRBJ1-1,-,-,CASSESKTLSSAFF,TGCGCCAGCAGTGAGTCGAAGACATTATCGTCGGCTTTCTTT
TRBV6-6,TRBJ1-6,-,-,CASSGVENSPLHF,TGTGCCAGCTCAGGGGTTGAAAATTCACCCCTCCACTTT
TRBV6-1,TRBJ1-5,-,-,CASSETGRDQPQHF,TGTGCCAGCAGTGAAACAGGGAGAGATCAGCCCCAGCATTTT
TRBV5-6,TRBJ2-7,-,-,CASSSYSSYEQYF,TGTGCCAGCAGCTCCTACAGCTCCTACGAGCAGTACTTC
TRBV5-1,TRBJ2-5,-,TRBD1,CASRQGAGETQYF,TGCGCCAGCAGACAGGGGGCCGGGGAGACCCAGTACTTC
TRBV4-1,TRBJ1-1,once,-,CASSQYNLNTEAFF,TGCGCCAGCAGCCAATACAATCTCAACACTGAAGCTTTCTTT
TRBV5-4,TRBJ1-1,-,-,CASSYPIVNTEAFF,TGTGCCAGCAGCTACCCCATAGTCAACACTGAAGCTTTCTTT
TRBV2,TRBJ2-5,-,-,CASSELGGETQYF,TGTGCCAGCAGTGAGCTAGGGGGAGAGACCCAGTACTTC
TRBV6-5,TRBJ1-2,-,-,CATRKPGVRDYGYTF,TGTGCCACCCGAAAGCCAGGGGTGAGGGACTATGGCTACACCTTC
TRBV11-2,TRBJ1-3,-,-,CASSPRGYTSGNTIYF,TGTGCCAGCAGCCCCCGGGGATACACCTCTGGAAACACCATATATTTT
TRBV7-6,TRBJ2-2,-,-,CASSPQKNTGELFF,TGTGCCAGCAGCCCTCAGAAGAACACCGGGGAGCTGTTTTTT
TRBV5-6,TRBJ1-2,-,-,CASSLDGAWKGGYTF,TGTGCCAGCAGCTTGGATGGGGCCTGGAAAGGGGGCTACACCTTC
TRBV7-9,TRBJ1-2,-,TRBD1,CASTPLDRVAYGYTF,TGTGCCAGCACCCCCCTGGACAGGGTGGCCTATGGCTACACCTTC
TRBV5-4,TRBJ1-1,-,-,CASSQDGMNTEAFF,TGTGCCAGCAGCCAGGACGGGATGAACACTGAAGCTTTCTTT
TRBV2,TRBJ2-2,-,-,CASSGHYGGTGELFF,TGTGCCAGCAGTGGCCACTACGGCGGCACCGGGGAGCTGTTTTTT
TRBV9,TRBJ1-2,-,TRBD1,CASSETIFGTGTFGYTF,TGTGCCAGCAGCGAAACCATATTCGGGACAGGGACTTTTGGCTACACCTTC
TRBV27,TRBJ2-3,once,-,CASSFMGQEDTQYF,TGTGCCAGCAGTTTCATGGGGCAAGAAGATACGCAGTATTTT
TRBV6-6,TRBJ2-2,once,-,CASSAGRGPGELFF,TGTGCCAGCAGTGCGGGACGGGGCCCCGGGGAGCTGTTTTTT
TRBV19,TRBJ2-7,-,-,CASSFRLVEDEQYF,TGTGCCAGTAGTTTTCGACTGGTCGAGGACGAGCAGTACTTC
TRBV29-1,TRBJ1-1,-,TRBD1,CSVTPGTGNTEAFF,TGCAGCGTAACTCCCGGGACAGGGAACACTGAAGCTTTCTTT
TRBV28,TRBJ1-2,-,-,CASSSNRGYGYTF,TGTGCCAGCAGTTCGAACCGAGGCTATGGCTACACCTTC
TRBV7-2,TRBJ2-7,-,TRBD2,CASMPSGGNYEQYF,TGTGCCAGCATGCCTAGCGGGGGGAACTACGAGCAGTACTTC
TRBV10-1,TRBJ2-1,-,TRBD2,CATDPGTSGTNEQFF,TGCGCCACCGATCCCGGGACTAGCGGGACCAATGAGCAGTTCTTC
TRBV5-1,TRBJ2-2,-,-,CASSFTSTRSTGELFF,TGCGCCAGCAGCTTTACGTCCACTCGTTCCACCGGGGAGCTGTTTTTT
TRBV6-5,TRBJ2-5,-,-,CASTPSGVGETQYF,TGTGCCAGCACCCCTTCGGGGGTAGGGGAGACCCAGTACTTC
TRBV6-5,TRBJ2-7,-,-,CASSYTPGGGYEQYF,TGTGCCAGCAGTTACACCCCTGGCGGCGGCTACGAGCAGTACTTC
TRBV28,TRBJ2-1,-,TRBD1,CASSSREGTGNEQFF,TGTGCCAGCAGTTCGCGGGAAGGGACAGGGAATGAGCAGTTCTTC
TRBV5-1,TRBJ2-7,few,TRBD1,CASSFRQGAREQYF,TGCGCCAGCAGCTTCCGACAGGGGGCTCGGGAGCAGTACTTC
TRBV6-5,TRBJ1-4,few,-,CASSSRRTQNEKLFF,TGTGCCAGCTCCTCAAGGCGGACACAAAATGAAAAACTGTTTTTT
TRBV10-1,TRBJ2-7,-,TRBD2,CASNGGDEQYF,TGCGCCAGCAATGGGGGGGACGAGCAGTACTTC
TRBV6-5,TRBJ1-5,-,-,CASRRGEGNQPQHF,TGTGCCAGCAGGCGGGGGGAAGGCAATCAGCCCCAGCATTTT
TRBV28,TRBJ1-1,-,TRBD1,CASRGQVRTEAFF,TGTGCCAGTAGGGGGCAGGTGCGGACTGAAGCTTTCTTT
TRBV6-5,TRBJ1-4,once,-,CASSYSSSNEKLFF,TGTGCCAGCAGTTACTCTTCTTCTAATGAAAAACTGTTTTTT
TRBV5-6,TRBJ1-1,-,-,CASSFGTEFEAFF,TGTGCCAGCAGCTTTGGCACCGAATTTGAAGCTTTCTTT
TRBV28,TRBJ2-3,-,-,CASSPKNLAPRSTDTQYF,TGTGCCAGCAGTCCAAAAAATCTAGCGCCGCGGAGCACAGATACGCAGTATTTT
TRBV28,TRBJ2-5,-,-,CASSLFREETQYF,TGTGCCAGCAGTTTATTCAGGGAAGAGACCCAGTACTTC
TRBV28,TRBJ1-2,-,-,CASNSGGDWGYGYTF,TGTGCCAGCAATTCTGGGGGGGATTGGGGCTATGGCTACACCTTC
TRBV5-4,TRBJ2-7,once,TRBD2,CASSGGTYEQYF,TGTGCCAGTTCGGGGGGGACCTACGAGCAGTACTTC
TRBV2,TRBJ1-1,-,-,CASSEGGPDTEAFF,TGTGCCAGCAGTGAGGGGGGACCGGACACTGAAGCTTTCTTT
TRBV5-6,TRBJ1-1,-,TRBD1,CASSPQGANTEAFF,TGTGCCAGCAGCCCACAGGGGGCGAACACTGAAGCTTTCTTT
TRBV3-1/TRBV3-2,TRBJ2-3,-,TRBD2,CASSQDLSGGVEDTQYF,TGTGCCAGCAGCCAAGATCTAAGCGGGGGAGTCGAAGATACGCAGTATTTT
TRBV28,TRBJ1-5,-,-,CASSLSGRGGNQPQHF,TGTGCCAGCAGTCTCTCGGGGCGGGGGGGCAATCAGCCCCAGCATTTT
TRBV28,TRBJ1-3,few,TRBD1,CASVQTGVGNTIYF,TGTGCTAGCGTACAGACAGGGGTCGGAAACACCATATATTTT
TRBV30,TRBJ1-2,-,TRBD1,CARDRGRFGSSYTF,TGTGCTCGGGACAGGGGGCGGTTTGGTTCTTCTTACACCTTC
TRBV19,TRBJ1-1,-,-,CASSRQAPNTEAFF,TGTGCCAGTAGCAGACAGGCCCCGAACACTGAAGCTTTCTTT